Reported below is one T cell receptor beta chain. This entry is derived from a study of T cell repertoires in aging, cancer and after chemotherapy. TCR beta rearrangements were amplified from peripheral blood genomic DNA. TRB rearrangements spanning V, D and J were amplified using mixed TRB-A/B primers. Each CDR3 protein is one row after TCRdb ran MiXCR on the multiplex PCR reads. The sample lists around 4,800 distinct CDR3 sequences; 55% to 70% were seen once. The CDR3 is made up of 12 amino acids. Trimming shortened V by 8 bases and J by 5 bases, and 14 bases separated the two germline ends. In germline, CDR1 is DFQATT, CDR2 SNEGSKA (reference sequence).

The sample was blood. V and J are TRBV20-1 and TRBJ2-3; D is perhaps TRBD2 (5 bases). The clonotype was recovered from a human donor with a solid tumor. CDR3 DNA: TGCAGTTTGACCAAAGGGAGAGATACGCAGTATTTT. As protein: CSLTKGRDTQYF.